This is a list of T cell receptor beta chains from one sample in a study of molecular identifiers for immune sequencing clone quantification. TCRdb redid the calling of the PCR reads with MiXCR, one entry per CDR3 protein. Of about 630,000 distinct CDR3 sequences in the sample, around 25% were seen once. Sample: naive CD8+ T cells from blood, with Jurkat cell RNA spiked in. Receptors were obtained from a human donor in good health. Some libraries in this study had Jurkat cell RNA spiked in. The CDR3 runs from the conserved cysteine through the conserved F or W.

j_gene,v_gene,CDR3aa
TRBJ2-7,TRBV5-1,CASSLFGSEQYF
TRBJ1-1,TRBV5-6,CASSARHNEAFF
TRBJ2-1,TRBV5-1,CASPTSGTEYNEQFF
TRBJ2-3,TRBV19,CASRGLAGGPSLFTDTQYF
TRBJ1-5,TRBV5-4,CASSPGFGQPQHF
TRBJ2-3,TRBV12-3/TRBV12-4,CASSPSSGGHYTDTQYF
TRBJ2-5,TRBV19,CASSFWGQETQYF
TRBJ1-1,TRBV4-1,CASSLGQGAAEAFF
TRBJ2-7,TRBV20-1,CSAPFTGQVSSWAYEQYF
TRBJ1-1,TRBV28,CATGWEVYTEAFF
TRBJ1-3,TRBV6-5,CASSYRGTGSSGNTIYF
TRBJ2-3,TRBV27,CASSLSAGAFTDTQYF
TRBJ2-1,TRBV5-6,CATSWLREPYNEQFF
TRBJ2-5,TRBV6-2/TRBV6-3,CASSYSRGSETQYF
TRBJ2-7,TRBV4-1,CASSQVGRYERYF
TRBJ2-7,TRBV4-1,CASSPGQGTAEQYF
TRBJ1-5,TRBV2,CASSLTAFGTGFNQPQHF
TRBJ1-5,TRBV10-3,CAISEGGSSNQPQHF
TRBJ2-5,TRBV9,CASSVAFGRETQYF
TRBJ2-7,TRBV27,CASRQGGSAYEQYF
TRBJ1-1,TRBV6-6,CASTRAGGAGLSEAFF
TRBJ2-7,TRBV4-3,CASSQGQLRYEQYF
TRBJ2-2,TRBV24-1,CATSDFSGELFF
TRBJ2-7,TRBV3-1,CASSQDPTYEQYF